Listed below are T cell receptor beta chains from one sample, sequenced in a study of T cell responses to AZD1222 COVID-19 vaccine. Produced via immunoSEQ multiplex PCR; TCRdb's table is partial and in-frame only. Altogether 130,000 or so clones are present, about 92% being singletons, with the ten largest covering 0.85% to 0.95%. Sequenced material: peripheral blood, taken on day 0 of MenACWY control vaccination. The source of these receptors is an adult in good health. The CDR3 runs from the conserved cysteine through the conserved F or W.

CDR3	V	J	length
CASSLALASYNEQFF	TRBV5-1	TRBJ2-1	15
CASSQGTLYNEQFF	TRBV3-1/TRBV3-2	TRBJ2-1	14
CASSRQLRDYNEQFF	TRBV6-6	TRBJ2-1	15
CASSEARGAGQPQHF	TRBV2	TRBJ1-5	15
CASGHNRGISNQPQHF	TRBV6-2/TRBV6-3	TRBJ1-5	16
CASKQGNQPQHF	TRBV25-1	TRBJ1-5	12
CASSEGTGGNYGYTF	TRBV5-6	TRBJ1-2	15
CASAPGQGAGGYTF	TRBV28	TRBJ1-2	14
CSARGDNEQFF	TRBV20-1	TRBJ2-1	11
CASGPGTTALDTQYF	TRBV12-5	TRBJ2-3	15
CASSLVPEGEQFF	TRBV5-1	TRBJ2-1	13
CASSPRARTYEQYF	TRBV18	TRBJ2-7	14
CAIYSRSYTF	TRBV28	TRBJ1-2	10
CASSLTARTYEQYF	TRBV7-2	TRBJ2-7	14
CASSGEFNYGYTF	TRBV2	TRBJ1-2	13
CASSIAGGMGDSFNYEQYF	TRBV19	TRBJ2-7	19
CASSLIGGLNTEAFF	TRBV5-1	TRBJ1-1	15
CASRSITGGGYEQYF	TRBV6-5	TRBJ2-7	15
CASSPGTVDEKLFF	TRBV7-9	TRBJ1-4	14
CASSRRTSGKLGVFF	TRBV6-5	TRBJ2-1	15
CASSLVRTEQNTEAFF	TRBV7-9	TRBJ1-1	16
CATSDFLRQASSYEQYF	TRBV24-1	TRBJ2-7	17
CASSLPQDMNTEAFF	TRBV28	TRBJ1-1	15
CASSMGSVNTEAFF	TRBV5-1	TRBJ1-1	14
CASRTSPNEQFF	TRBV19	TRBJ2-1	12
CASSGQGSSGNTIYF	TRBV2	TRBJ1-3	15
CASSATGYGYTF	TRBV3-1/TRBV3-2	TRBJ1-2	12
CASRLRGSQGTQYF	TRBV19	TRBJ2-5	14
CASSLPGPKPIYTF	TRBV5-1	TRBJ1-2	14